The 14 T cell receptor beta chains below were found in one sample sequenced in a study of OX40 agonist ivuxolimab in advanced cancers. Only in-frame clones appear in the TCRdb table, and some are missing; sequencing was by immunoSEQ multiplex PCR. The data show about 67,000 clones, 65% to 90% seen once. Sequences were derived from CD4+ or CD8+ T cells sorted from blood, sampled in a trial of the OX40 agonist ivuxolimab. Receptor source: an adult with an advanced solid tumor such as melanoma, head and neck, liver or kidney cancer.

This clone is a singleton in its sample. This chain uses TRBV6-6 with TRBJ2-7, with no clear D. The CDR3 runs to 13 residues. CDR1 and CDR2 from the germline V gene are MNHNY and SVGAGI (reference sequence). Trimming took 6 bases from V and 4 from J, leaving 13 bases between them. CDR3 in amino acids: CASSAPSPYEQYF. CDR3 DNA sequence: TGTGCCAGCAGCGCCCCTTCCCCTTACGAGCAGTACTTC.

CDR3 DNA sequence: TGTGCCAGCAGCCTAGACAGGGGACCTTACAATGAGCAGTTCTTC. It codes for CASSLDRGPYNEQFF. This chain joins TRBV7-3 and TRBJ2-1; 8 bases are a match to TRBD1. Germline trimming cut 5 bases from V and 4 bases from J; bases unmatched to any gene: 7. CDR3 length equals 15 residues. From germline, CDR1 is SGHTA and CDR2 FQGTGA.

V usage is TRBV6-1 and J usage is TRBJ2-7; TRBD1 matches 8 bases. After removal of 0 bases from V and 6 bases from J, the junction contained 7 bases not matched to a gene. The germline gives CDR1 MNHNS, CDR2 SASEGT. The CDR3 runs to 15 residues. The CDR3 region is CASSEARQGFREQYF. CDR3 DNA: TGTGCCAGCAGTGAAGCCCGACAGGGGTTTCGCGAGCAGTACTTC.

The rearrangement links TRBV6-6 to TRBJ1-2; 9 nucleotides line up with TRBD1. The CDR3 covers 15 residues. J lost 8 bases, V lost 5 bases, and 12 bases had no gene match. Germline loops: CDR1 MNHNY, CDR2 SVGAGI (reference sequence). In nucleotides, the CDR3 is TGTGCCAGCAGTCCCTCGGGACAGGGTCTGAGAGGCTACACCTTC. It translates to CASSPSGQGLRGYTF.

V and J are TRBV5-1 and TRBJ2-3; D ambiguous. V was shortened by 1 base and J by 4 bases, with 4 bases between the two germline ends. The CDR3 has 12 amino acids. Germline V gives CDR1 SGHRS, CDR2 YFSETQ. In DNA, the CDR3 is TGCGCCAGCAGCTTGATTTCAGATACGCAGTATTTT. Translated, it gives CASSLISDTQYF.

This sequence joins TRBV5-1 and TRBJ2-3, with D possibly matching TRBD2 (6 bases). The CDR3 extends over 13 amino acids. The germline gives CDR1 SGHRS, CDR2 YFSETQ. Trimming took 2 bases from V and 6 from J, leaving 10 bases between them. CDR3 nucleotides: TGCGCCAGCAGCTTTGGAGGGTTGGATACGCAGTATTTT. It is translated as CASSFGGLDTQYF.

This sequence joins TRBV5-1 and TRBJ2-7; D is undetermined. The V end lost 4 bases, the J end lost 4 bases, and 15 bases lay between the germline ends. CDR1 and CDR2 (germline): SGHRS, YFSETQ. The CDR3 consists of 14 residues. The CDR3 loop is CASSRRASPYEQYF. For the CDR3, the DNA is TGCGCCAGCAGCCGCCGCGCTTCCCCGTACGAGCAGTACTTC.

Here the CDR3 DNA reads TGCGCCAGCGACCGGGGACAGGGAACAGATACGCAGTATTTT. This translates into CASDRGQGTDTQYF. This chain links TRBV5-1 with TRBJ2-3, with 9 bases identical to TRBD1. Trimming removed 7 bases from V and 3 bases from J; junction bases left unmatched: 6. The CDR3 runs 14 residues. Germline values: CDR1 SGHRS, CDR2 YFSETQ.

The chain combines TRBV15 with TRBJ2-5, with 11 bases that match TRBD2. Looked up from germline, CDR1 is LNHNV and CDR2 is YYDKDF (reference sequence). The CDR3 totals 15 residues. After removal of 3 bases from V and 4 bases from J, the junction contained 4 bases not matched to a gene. Here the CDR3 reads CATSRPTSGAETQYF. CDR3 bases: TGTGCCACCAGCAGGCCGACTAGCGGGGCAGAGACCCAGTACTTC.

This chain uses TRBV25-1 with TRBJ1-4; D ambiguous. V was trimmed by 4 bases and J by 4 bases, leaving 7 bases between them. In germline, CDR1 is MGHDK, CDR2 SYGVNS. CDR3 length: 13 amino acids. The CDR3 bases are TGTGCCAGCAGTGCGAGCGGTAATGAAAAACTGTTTTTT. It translates to CASSASGNEKLFF.

V gene TRBV6-5 combines with J gene TRBJ2-1, with TRBD2 as a possible D gene (9 bases). From germline, CDR1 is MNHEY and CDR2 SVGAGI. Trimming left V 8 bases short and J 9 bases short, with 23 bases between. The CDR3 length is 15 residues. CDR3: CASHRGASGDSEQFF. The CDR3 coding sequence is TGTGCCAGCCACAGGGGGGCTAGCGGGGATAGTGAGCAGTTCTTC.

V usage is TRBV7-8 and J usage is TRBJ2-5; perhaps D is TRBD1 or TRBD2 (7 bases each). The CDR3 is 16 residues long. The germline V gene has CDR1 SGHVS and CDR2 FQNEAQ. V was cut by 1 base and J by 4 bases, with 16 bases left in between. For the CDR3, the DNA is TGTGCCAGCAGCTTAGAGGCAGGGGGGGTTTTAGAGACCCAGTACTTC. Protein: CASSLEAGGVLETQYF.

The chain has TRBV9 and TRBJ2-5; TRBD1 is a possible D gene (8 bases). Germline CDR1 and CDR2: SGDLS and YYNGEE. Trimming left V 3 bases short and J 2 bases short, with 17 bases between. The CDR3 runs 16 residues. For the CDR3, the DNA is TGTGCCAGCAGCGGGATACAGGGGGGGGCTCAAGAGACCCAGTACTTC. This gives the protein CASSGIQGGAQETQYF.

J is TRBJ1-6 and V is TRBV28; 7 bases agree with TRBD1. This CDR3 region has 15 residues. In germline, CDR1 is MDHEN, CDR2 SYDVKM. With V trimmed by 5 bases and J by 8 bases, 9 bases remained unmatched. The DNA for the CDR3 is TGTGCCAGCAGTACCCGGGACAGCGGCTATTCACCCCTCCACTTT. Protein product: CASSTRDSGYSPLHF.